Below are 24 T cell receptor beta chains sequenced from a single sample in a study of radiotherapy plus CTLA-4 blockade in lung cancer. TCRdb's table, derived via immunoSEQ multiplex PCR, lists solely in-frame clones and lacks some. The table has 75,000 to 95,000 clones, roughly 80% seen once. The sequenced sample was peripheral blood, obtained from a patient treated with radiotherapy plus ipilimumab. The receptor set was obtained from a human donor with non-small cell lung cancer that progressed on radiotherapy plus ipilimumab.

The chain links TRBV2 to TRBJ1-2; D possibly corresponds to TRBD1 (5 bases). The CDR3 length is 12 residues. Germline lookup yields CDR1 SNHLY and CDR2 FYNNEI. V gave up 5 bases and J gave up 3 bases, with 7 bases separating them. The CDR3 reads CASSFRDYGYTF. The CDR3 DNA is TGTGCCAGCAGTTTCAGGGACTATGGCTACACCTTC.

The CDR3 nucleotides are TGTGCCTGGAAGGTCGGGTACGAGCAGTACTTC. Protein product: CAWKVGYEQYF. The chain carries TRBV30 and TRBJ2-7, with D unresolved. V was trimmed by 4 bases and J by 4 bases, leaving 8 bases between them. Germline-derived CDR1 and CDR2 are GTSNPN and SVGIG (reference sequence). CDR3 size: 11 residues. Full variable domain (remainder filled in from reference TRBV30 and TRBJ2-7): SQTIHQWPATLVQPVGSPLSLECTVEGTSNPNLYWYRQAAGRGLQLLFYSVGIGQISSEVPQNLSASRPQDRQFILSSKKLLLSDSGFYLCAWKVGYEQYFGPGTRLTVT.

The chain couples TRBV11-2 to TRBJ2-7; D might be TRBD1 (5 bases). The V gene lost 5 bases and the J gene lost 4 bases, with 9 bases spanning the gap. The germline V gene has CDR1 SGHAT and CDR2 FQNNGV. The length of the CDR3 is 12 residues. The CDR3 reads CASSPPGYEQYF. The CDR3 DNA sequence: TGTGCCAGCAGCCCCCCAGGGTACGAGCAGTACTTC.

This CDR3 is CASSLGSGSFAAGELFF. CDR3 bases: TGTGCCAGCAGCTTAGGTAGCGGGAGCTTCGCCGCCGGGGAGCTGTTTTTT. The rearrangement joins TRBV7-9 to TRBJ2-2, with 9 bases fitting TRBD2. In germline, CDR1 is SEHNR, CDR2 FQNEAQ (reference sequence). The V segment lost 1 base and the J segment 6 bases; nucleotides outside the gene matches: 9. CDR3 size: 17 residues.

The V and J genes are TRBV21-1 and TRBJ2-2; TRBD1, the table's D call, was not compared with the DNA. TRBV21-1 is a documented pseudogene. The CDR3 has 17 residues. The CDR3 sequence: CASSPNQGQKNTGELFF. The CDR3 nucleotides are TGTGCCAGCAGCCCCAATCAGGGACAAAAGAACACCGGGGAGCTGTTTTTT.

The chain links TRBV19 to TRBJ1-5, with D tentatively TRBD1 (5 bases). Trimming stripped 6 bases from V and 0 bases from J, with 12 bases between. CDR3 size: 15 residues. In germline, CDR1 is LNHDA, CDR2 SQIVND (reference sequence). In nucleotides, the CDR3 is TGTGCCAGTAGCTCGGGGGGAGGTAGCAATCAGCCCCAGCATTTT. The encoded protein is CASSSGGGSNQPQHF.

The genes are TRBV19 and TRBJ1-2; no clear D gene. Per germline, CDR1 LNHDA and CDR2 SQIVND (reference sequence). The V end lost 6 bases, the J end lost 2 bases, and 13 bases lay between the germline ends. The CDR3 contains 14 residues. The CDR3 sequence: CASRSSGLNYGYTF. CDR3 nucleotides: TGTGCCAGTAGAAGCTCCGGCCTGAACTATGGCTACACCTTC.

V is TRBV7-8 and J is TRBJ1-1; tentatively, D is TRBD1 (5 bases). The CDR3 spans 15 residues. The ends were cut back, 2 bases at V and 1 base at J, with 11 bases in the middle. CDR1 is SGHVS and CDR2 is FQNEAQ in the germline V gene. The CDR3 loop reads CASSLFGGGNTEAFF. In nucleotides, the CDR3 is TGTGCCAGCAGCTTATTCGGGGGAGGGAACACTGAAGCTTTCTTT.

The chain carries TRBV27 and TRBJ2-5; D is perhaps TRBD1 (5 bases). V shed 2 bases and J shed 4 bases, with 14 bases lying between them. CDR1 and CDR2 from the germline V gene are MNHEY and SMNVEV (reference sequence). This CDR3 region has 15 residues. CDR3 region: CASSLRAGLGETQYF. The CDR3 nucleotides are TGTGCCAGCAGTTTACGAGCAGGGCTCGGAGAGACCCAGTACTTC.

This sequence joins TRBV4-1 and TRBJ1-6; D not certain. The V end lost 3 bases, the J end lost 7 bases, and 1 base lay between the germline ends. Germline values: CDR1 MGHRA, CDR2 YSYEKL. The CDR3 length is 11 residues. CDR3 amino acids: CASSQNSPLHF. DNA for the CDR3: TGCGCCAGCAGCCAGAATTCACCCCTCCACTTT.

This chain connects TRBV5-1 to TRBJ1-1, with D possibly being TRBD1 (5 bases). Germline lookup yields CDR1 SGHRS and CDR2 YFSETQ. This CDR3 is built from 15 residues. The V end lost 7 bases, the J end lost 0 bases, and 16 bases lay between the germline ends. CDR3 residues: CASRPTALMNTEAFF. The CDR3 region has the DNA TGCGCCAGCCGCCCGACAGCCTTGATGAACACTGAAGCTTTCTTT.

The DNA of the CDR3 is TGTGCCAGCAGCACTAAGAGGACTGAAGCTTTCTTT. Translated, it gives CASSTKRTEAFF. The chain couples TRBV5-6 to TRBJ1-1, with D hard to call. In germline, CDR1 is SGHDT, CDR2 YYEEEE. Trimming shortened V by 4 bases and J by 5 bases, and 9 bases separated the two germline ends. The CDR3 is made up of 12 amino acids.

This chain uses TRBV19 with TRBJ1-5; D might be TRBD1 (5 bases). The CDR3 covers 13 residues. Germline values: CDR1 LNHDA, CDR2 SQIVND (reference sequence). The V and J ends lost 6 bases and 6 bases respectively, with 12 bases between them. CDR3 protein: CASSQGRSQPQHF. The CDR3 DNA reads as TGTGCCAGTAGCCAGGGTCGGAGTCAGCCCCAGCATTTT.

The J gene is TRBJ2-1, the V gene TRBV6-5, with a tentative D call TRBD1 (5 bases). CDR3 size: 12 residues. The germline gives CDR1 MNHEY, CDR2 SVGAGI. Trimming took off 8 bases at V and 4 bases at J, with 9 bases between the two ends. CDR3 region: CASSNRYNEQFF. The CDR3 DNA is TGTGCCAGCTCCAACAGGTACAATGAGCAGTTCTTC.

The chain is built from TRBV28 and TRBJ2-1; no clear D gene. The CDR3 has 11 residues. The germline V gene encodes CDR1 MDHEN and CDR2 SYDVKM. Deletions cut 5 bases from V and 9 bases from J, with 8 bases between. CDR3 sequence reads: CASSINGEQFF. CDR3 in DNA: TGTGCCAGCAGTATCAACGGTGAGCAGTTCTTC.

The chain links TRBV12-5 to TRBJ2-7; D not resolved. The CDR3 is 14 residues long. Between the trimmed V and J ends, which lost 2 bases and 1 base, there was a span of 9 bases. CDR1 and CDR2 (germline): LGHNT, FRNRAP. The CDR3 DNA is TGTGCTAGTGGTTTGCCTGCCGATTCCTACGAGCAGTACTTC. Translating it yields CASGLPADSYEQYF.

This clone was detected once. V and J are TRBV4-1 and TRBJ1-2, with a weak D call TRBD1 (5 bases). Germline V gene data show CDR1 as MGHRA and CDR2 as YSYEKL. V lost 4 bases and J 1 base, leaving 16 bases between the germline ends. The CDR3 extends over 16 amino acids. CDR3 DNA sequence: TGCGCCAGCAGCCCCACTGCGGGGGATGGTAACTATGGCTACACCTTC. This sequence encodes CASSPTAGDGNYGYTF.

The V gene is TRBV7-9, the J gene TRBJ1-2, with D unresolved. CDR1 is SEHNR and CDR2 is FQNEAQ in the germline V gene (reference sequence). The CDR3 sequence is 13 residues long. V was clipped by 2 bases and J by 3 bases, with 7 bases between them. DNA of the CDR3: TGTGCCAGCAGCTTAAAGGAAGACTATGGCTACACCTTC. Translated: CASSLKEDYGYTF.

This chain joins TRBV9 and TRBJ1-4, with TRBD1 matching over 7 bases. Germline assignment: CDR1 SGDLS and CDR2 YYNGEE. J lost 8 bases, V lost 0 bases, and 10 bases had no gene match. This CDR3 contains 16 residues. The CDR3 nucleotides read TGTGCCAGCAGCGTAGGTAACAGGGGATCGCGGGAAAAACTGTTTTTT. Translation gives CASSVGNRGSREKLFF.

V is TRBV6-6 and J is TRBJ2-1, with a weak D call TRBD2 (6 bases). The CDR3 length is 13 residues. V lost 4 bases to trimming and J lost 8 bases, with 12 bases between them. CDR1 and CDR2 from the germline V gene are MNHNY and SVGAGI (reference sequence). The CDR3 nucleotides are TGTGCCAGCAGTTTTGGCGGGACTGATGAGCAGTTCTTC. This translates into CASSFGGTDEQFF.

This sequence joins TRBV10-2 and TRBJ2-2; 8 nucleotides line up with TRBD1. The V gene's germline CDR1 is WSHSY and CDR2 SAAADI. The CDR3 sequence is 17 residues long. The V and J ends lost 4 bases and 6 bases, in that order; junction bases with no gene match: 13. The CDR3 DNA reads as TGCGCCAGCAGTGCTATGAGGACAGGGTTGTTTTCCGGGGAGCTGTTTTTT. It yields the protein CASSAMRTGLFSGELFF.

J is TRBJ2-4 and V is TRBV14, with D tentatively TRBD2 (6 bases). This CDR3 region has 14 residues. Trimming stripped 1 base from V and 3 bases from J, with 7 bases between. Germline CDR1 SGHDN, CDR2 FVKESK. The chain's CDR3 is CASSQVGGKNIQYF. The CDR3 DNA reads TGTGCCAGCAGCCAAGTGGGGGGCAAAAACATTCAGTACTTC. The entire variable domain, with the rest obtained from reference TRBV14 and TRBJ2-4, is as follows: EAGVTQFPSHSVIEKGQTVTLRCDPISGHDNLYWYRRVMGKEIKFLLHFVKESKQDESGMPNNRFLAERTGGTYSTLKVQPAELEDSGVYFCASSQVGGKNIQYFGAGTRLSVL.

This chain links TRBV7-2 with TRBJ2-1; 8 bases are a match to TRBD2. Germline trimming cut 2 bases from V and 7 bases from J; bases unmatched to any gene: 13. Germline V lookup: CDR1 SGHTA, CDR2 FQGNSA. This CDR3 spans 17 amino acids. CDR3 sequence (DNA): TGTGCCAGCAGCTTAACTTTTAGCGGGGCGGTTAATAATGAGCAGTTCTTC. This encodes CASSLTFSGAVNNEQFF.

The chain combines TRBV6-1 with TRBJ2-1; 9 nucleotides line up with TRBD1. CDR3 length: 15 amino acids. Germline V lookup: CDR1 MNHNS, CDR2 SASEGT. J lost 5 bases, V lost 9 bases, and 11 bases had no gene match. The CDR3 nucleotides read TGTGCCAGTACGTGGTTGGGACAGGGTGACAATGAGCAGTTCTTC. Residues: CASTWLGQGDNEQFF.